Below, 22 T cell receptor beta chains from the same sample are listed, as sequenced in a study of glioma-infiltrating T cells. Amplification of TCR alpha and beta CDR3 regions from RNA used iRepertoire nested multiplex PCR. TCRdb recomputed calls from the multiplex PCR reads with MiXCR, one row per CDR3 protein. The sample shows around 120,000 distinct CDR3 sequences, about 25% of them seen only once. Source material: glioma tissue, nonneoplastic brain tissue, or PBMCs (not recorded which). The receptors stem from a human donor with low-grade glioma or glioblastoma, undergoing nonglioma brain surgery, or in good health (not recorded which).

The genes are TRBV2 and TRBJ2-3, with 15 bases that match TRBD2. The CDR3 runs to 14 residues. V gave up 10 bases and J gave up 4 bases; unmatched junction bases: 3. From germline, CDR1 is SNHLY and CDR2 FYNNEI. For the CDR3, the DNA is TGTGCCACCCGGACTAGCGGGGGGGCAGATACGCAGTATTTT. This gives the protein CATRTSGGADTQYF.

This rearrangement joins TRBV28 to TRBJ2-2; 9 bases map to TRBD1. The CDR3 length is 15 residues. With V trimmed by 5 bases and J by 5 bases, 6 bases remained unmatched. Germline V gene lookup returns CDR1 MDHEN and CDR2 SYDVKM. CDR3 nucleotide sequence: TGTGCCAGCAGTCTCACAGGGGGCGCAACCGGGGAGCTGTTTTTT. It codes for CASSLTGGATGELFF.

This clonotype was seen more than once but under ten times. The V gene is TRBV20-1, the J gene TRBJ1-5; perhaps TRBD1 as D (6 bases). V gave up 0 bases and J gave up 5 bases, with 20 bases separating them. Germline CDR1 is DFQATT and CDR2 is SNEGSKA (reference sequence). The CDR3 contains 17 residues. CDR3 nucleotides: TGCAGTGCTAGAGATGTGGCTGCGGCAGGGGAATATCAGCCCCAGCATTTT. Its translation is CSARDVAAAGEYQPQHF.

Worth noting for this clonotype: A read error is possible here, since a much larger clone lies one base away. The chain couples TRBV6-5 to TRBJ2-1, with D perhaps TRBD1 (7 bases). Per germline, CDR1 MNHEY and CDR2 SVGAGI. The CDR3 has 15 residues. Trimming took off 4 bases at V and 7 bases at J, with 17 bases between the two ends. CDR3 sequence (DNA): TGTGCCAGCAGTTGCCCACAGGGGAGGCTGAATGAGCAGTTCTTC. Its translation is CASSCPQGRLNEQFF.

This clonotype was found many times. The chain uses TRBV3-1 and TRBJ1-1; D perhaps matches TRBD1 (5 bases). Germline lookup yields CDR1 LGHDT and CDR2 YNNKEL (reference sequence). V shed 4 bases and J shed 2 bases, with 11 bases lying between them. The CDR3 has 14 amino acids. CDR3 sequence: CASSRQNRNTEAFF. The CDR3, as DNA: TGTGCCAGCAGCCGACAGAATCGAAACACTGAAGCTTTCTTT.

The chain recombines TRBV11-2 with TRBJ1-1; D gene uncertain. Trimming removed 5 bases from V and 7 bases from J, with 11 bases in between. There are 12 residues in the CDR3. CDR1 SGHAT and CDR2 FQNNGV come from the germline V gene. The CDR3 sequence is CASSRGEIEAFF. The CDR3 coding sequence is TGTGCCAGCAGCCGCGGAGAAATTGAAGCTTTCTTT.

This clonotype was detected only a few times. The gene calls are TRBV18 and TRBJ2-7; 7 bases fit TRBD1. Trimming removed 5 bases from V and 7 bases from J; junction bases left unmatched: 5. The CDR3 spans 12 residues. The V gene's germline CDR1 is KGHSH and CDR2 LQKENI. CDR3 protein: CASSSLQGEQYV. The DNA of the CDR3 is TGTGCCAGCTCATCCTTACAGGGGGAGCAGTACGTC.

The J gene is TRBJ1-6, the V gene TRBV7-2; D not resolved. Germline V CDR1 and CDR2: SGHTA, FQGNSA. The CDR3 contains 14 residues. The V end lost 4 bases, the J end lost 7 bases, and 11 bases lay between the germline ends. CDR3 residues: CASSWTAGNSPLHF. In nucleotides, the CDR3 is TGTGCCAGCAGCTGGACGGCTGGGAATTCACCCCTCCACTTT.

This clonotype occurred a few times. The V gene is TRBV29-1, the J gene TRBJ1-1; 7 bases line up with TRBD1. The CDR3 extends over 13 amino acids. Germline values: CDR1 SQVTM, CDR2 ANQGSEA. Trimming at V came to 6 bases and at J to 1 base, leaving 5 bases not matched to a gene. This chain's CDR3 is CSVRTGRNTEAFF. The CDR3 DNA follows: TGCAGCGTGAGGACAGGTCGGAACACTGAAGCTTTCTTT.

This clonotype appeared many times. The CDR3 nucleotides read TGCAGTGCTAGACTAGGGAGACAGGGGGTAGATACGCAGTATTTT. This sequence encodes CSARLGRQGVDTQYF. This chain uses TRBV20-1 with TRBJ2-3; TRBD1 matches 9 bases. CDR1 and CDR2 (germline): DFQATT, SNEGSKA (reference sequence). CDR3 length: 15 amino acids. V shed 2 bases, J shed 5 bases, and the junction held 8 bases outside the gene matches.

V gene TRBV7-2 combines with J gene TRBJ1-2; unclear D gene. The V end lost 7 bases, the J end lost 2 bases, and 14 bases lay between the germline ends. This CDR3 has 14 residues. The germline V gene has CDR1 SGHTA and CDR2 FQGNSA. CDR3 DNA sequence: TGTGCCAGCACCAGAGCATCATCAAACTATGGCTACACCTTC. This sequence encodes CASTRASSNYGYTF.

The V call is TRBV3-1, the J call TRBJ2-1, with 11 bases identical to TRBD2. CDR1 is LGHDT, CDR2 YNNKEL, per germline (reference sequence). CDR3 length equals 13 residues. Trimming at V came to 8 bases and at J to 4 bases, leaving 1 base not matched to a gene. In DNA, the CDR3 is TGTGCCAGCGGACTAGCGGGTTACAATGAGCAGTTCTTC. It specifies CASGLAGYNEQFF.

This clonotype showed up just a few times. The chain has TRBV24-1 and TRBJ1-5; possibly TRBD1 for D (6 bases). CDR1 is KGHDR, CDR2 SFDVKD, per germline. The V and J ends lost 4 bases and 3 bases respectively, with 15 bases between them. This CDR3 is 16 amino acids long. The CDR3 spells CATSEARTADNQPQHF. CDR3 DNA: TGTGCCACCAGTGAAGCCCGGACAGCCGACAATCAGCCCCAGCATTTT.

Concerning this clonotype: At one end the junction does not follow the germline gene, possibly because of a read error. The V call is TRBV6-4, the J call TRBJ1-5; possible D gene TRBD1, 5 bases. Germline V CDR1 and CDR2: MRHNA, SNTAGT. CDR3 length: 13 amino acids. Written as DNA, the CDR3 is TGTGCCAACAGTCAGGGTCCCCGCCAGCCCCAGCATTTT. As protein: CANSQGPRQPQHF.

The sample holds a few counts of this clonotype. DNA for the CDR3: TGTGCCAGCCTATACGGACAGGGAAGGACCGGGGAGCTGTTTTTT. Translated: CASLYGQGRTGELFF. This chain uses TRBV19 with TRBJ2-2, with 8 nucleotides matching TRBD1. This CDR3 is built from 15 residues. Germline values: CDR1 LNHDA, CDR2 SQIVND (reference sequence). The J segment lost 5 bases and the V segment lost 9 bases, leaving 11 bases of the junction unmatched.

This clonotype occurred a few times. The rearrangement uses TRBV7-9 and TRBJ2-3, with D perhaps being TRBD1 or TRBD2 (5 bases each). Germline V gene lookup returns CDR1 SEHNR and CDR2 FQNEAQ (reference sequence). Trimming removed 5 bases from V and 3 bases from J, with 12 bases in between. The CDR3 spans 14 residues. CDR3 sequence: CASSPRQRTDTQYF. The CDR3 coding sequence is TGTGCCAGCAGCCCGAGACAGCGGACAGATACGCAGTATTTT.

There are a few counts of this clonotype. The chain carries TRBV19 and TRBJ2-5; D might be TRBD2 (7 bases). V was shortened by 7 bases and J by 1 base, with 10 bases between the two germline ends. Germline CDR1 reads LNHDA; CDR2 reads SQIVND (reference sequence). The CDR3 extends over 13 amino acids. The CDR3 nucleotides read TGTGCCAGTAAACGGGGGGCCCAAGAGACCCAGTACTTC. This gives the protein CASKRGAQETQYF. The complete variable domain, with remaining parts taken from reference TRBV19 and TRBJ2-5, reads DGGITQSPKYLFRKEGQNVTLSCEQNLNHDAMYWYRQDPGQGLRLIYYSQIVNDFQKGDIAEGYSVSREKKESFPLTVTSAQKNPTAFYLCASKRGAQETQYFGPGTRLLVL.

The genes are TRBV19 and TRBJ1-3, with D possibly TRBD1 on 5 matching bases. Between the trimmed V and J ends, which lost 5 bases and 7 bases, there was a span of 24 bases. Germline lookup yields CDR1 LNHDA and CDR2 SQIVND (reference sequence). This CDR3 region has 17 residues. CDR3 sequence: CASSLSPRAGMRNTIYF. Here the CDR3 DNA reads TGTGCCAGTAGTCTGAGCCCTCGGGCAGGGATGAGGAACACCATATATTTT.

The chain combines TRBV3-1 with TRBJ2-1; D remains unclear. Germline values: CDR1 LGHDT, CDR2 YNNKEL (reference sequence). Trimming removed 5 bases from V and 6 bases from J, with 17 bases in between. There are 15 residues in the CDR3. CDR3 residues: CASSWPDPSANEQFF. As DNA, the CDR3 is TGTGCCAGCAGCTGGCCGGACCCCAGCGCCAATGAGCAGTTCTTC.

Of note for this clonotype: A clone one base away is much larger, so this may be a read error. The chain links TRBV19 to TRBJ2-1, with a tentative D call TRBD1 (6 bases). V lost 5 bases and J 2 bases, leaving 13 bases between the germline ends. This CDR3 is built from 15 residues. Germline V gene data show CDR1 as LNHDA and CDR2 as SQIVND (reference sequence). DNA of the CDR3: TGTGCCAGTAGTTACACAGGGCTAACCTACAATGAGCAGTTCTTC. This gives the protein CASSYTGLTYNEQFF.

The V gene is TRBV20-1, the J gene TRBJ2-5; D is tentatively TRBD1 or TRBD2 (5 bases each). This CDR3 spans 13 amino acids. Deletions cut 0 bases from V and 5 bases from J, with 10 bases between. Germline V CDR1 and CDR2: DFQATT, SNEGSKA (reference sequence). CDR3 coding DNA: TGCAGTGCTAGAGAGGGGACGGCGGAGACCCAGTACTTC. This gives the protein CSAREGTAETQYF.

This clonotype was counted only a few times. The genes are TRBV20-1 and TRBJ2-3; D is uncertain. CDR1 is DFQATT and CDR2 is SNEGSKA in the germline V gene (reference sequence). The CDR3 consists of 12 residues. V was shortened by 3 bases and J by 2 bases, with 6 bases between the two germline ends. The CDR3: CSARKDTDTQYF. The CDR3 DNA reads TGCAGTGCTAGGAAAGACACAGATACGCAGTATTTT.